This entry is about one T cell receptor beta chain. Both 60 Vbeta primers and 13 Jbeta primers went into the PCR. Libraries were prepared by immunoSEQ multiplex PCR; TCRdb keeps only in-frame clonotypes and omits some of them. Of some 180,000 clones in the sample, 65% to 80% were seen once. V was shortened by 0 bases and J by 0 bases, with 4 bases between the two germline ends. CDR1 is MRHNA, CDR2 SNTAGT, per germline. The CDR3 length is 14 residues. This specimen belongs to a study of cytomegalovirus exposure and HLA in healthy donors. Source material: PBMCs. The gene calls are TRBV6-4 and TRBJ2-3; D is undetermined. The clonotype was recovered from a woman under 40 in good health and CMV-seropositive. CDR3: CASSDSPSTDTQYF. CDR3 in DNA: TGTGCCAGCAGTGACTCCCCTAGCACAGATACGCAGTATTTT.